These T cell receptor beta chains were read from a single sample in a study of CD8 T cells in ankylosing spondylitis. TCRdb fed the 5' RACE reads into MiXCR, producing one record per CDR3 protein. In the table there are 400,000 or so distinct CDR3 sequences, about 25% of which are singletons. What was sequenced was blood, either unsorted or a sorted T cell fraction (not recorded which). All receptors derive from a male donor with ankylosing spondylitis. Each CDR3 is given with its conserved first and last residue. A D gene is named only where the DNA matches it firmly. The size entry is marked missing in some rows and otherwise reads once, few, many or a size class.

abundance | j_gene | v_gene | d_gene | len | CDR3nt | CDR3aa
many | TRBJ1-5 | TRBV6-1 | . | 12 | TGTGCCAGCAGTGATAGCAATCAGCCCCAGCATTTT | CASSDSNQPQHF
. | TRBJ2-2 | TRBV24-1 | . | 13 | TGTGCCACCAGTGATTTTGGCGCCGGGGAGCTGTTTTTT | CATSDFGAGELFF
. | TRBJ1-3 | TRBV7-2 | . | 15 | TGTGCCAGCAGCCTACGACGGTCCTCTGGAAACACCATATATTTT | CASSLRRSSGNTIYF
. | TRBJ2-5 | TRBV24-1 | TRBD1 | 15 | TGTGCCACCAGTGAACCTCGGACAGGGGGCGAGACCCAGTACTTC | CATSEPRTGGETQYF
. | TRBJ2-1 | TRBV11-2 | . | 17 | TGTGCCAGCAGCTTAGAAACCGGAGCCAACCTCTACAATGAGCAGTTCTTC | CASSLETGANLYNEQFF
few | TRBJ2-3 | TRBV20-1 | . | 13 | TGCAGTGCACGGTGGGCCGGGCCAGATACGCAGTATTTT | CSARWAGPDTQYF
few | TRBJ1-5 | TRBV12-3/TRBV12-4 | . | 13 | TGTGCCAGCAGATCAGGGCGGGTGGTGCCCCAGCATTTT | CASRSGRVVPQHF
many | TRBJ2-1 | TRBV20-1 | . | 12 | TGCAGTGCTACCTCCCCGGGCAATGAGCAGTTCTTC | CSATSPGNEQFF
. | TRBJ2-1 | TRBV20-1 | . | 15 | TGCAGTGCTCCTTCTCGTGGGAGCGTTTACAATGAGCAGTTCTTC | CSAPSRGSVYNEQFF
. | TRBJ2-1 | TRBV5-1 | TRBD2 | 14 | TGCGCCAGTAGGACTAGCGGGAGGATGAATGAGCAGTTCTTC | CASRTSGRMNEQFF
. | TRBJ2-1 | TRBV20-1 | TRBD1 | 15 | TGCAGTGCTGGAAAGACAGGGGGCGCGCACAATGAGCAGTTCTTC | CSAGKTGGAHNEQFF
. | TRBJ1-2 | TRBV20-1 | TRBD1 | 16 | TGCAGTGCAAAGGACAGGGTTGGGTTTTTGAGCTATGGCTACACCTTC | CSAKDRVGFLSYGYTF
few | TRBJ1-4 | TRBV30 | . | 15 | TGTGCCTGGAGTCCCCTGATCAGCTCGGAGGAAAAACTGTTTTTT | CAWSPLISSEEKLFF
. | TRBJ1-2 | TRBV15 | TRBD1 | 15 | TGTGCCACCAGCGTCGGGACAGGGGGCTTTTATGGCTACACCTTC | CATSVGTGGFYGYTF
. | TRBJ2-1 | TRBV5-1 | . | 15 | TGCGCCAGCAGCTTAATGTCCGGACCTCCGAATGAGCAGTTCTTC | CASSLMSGPPNEQFF
few | TRBJ2-2 | TRBV29-1 | . | 11 | TGCAGCGTTACGGGCACCGGGGAGCTGTTTTTT | CSVTGTGELFF
few | TRBJ2-1 | TRBV6-1 | . | 16 | TGTGCCAGCAGTGATATAGGGCGGGGCTCCTACAATGAGCAGTTCTTC | CASSDIGRGSYNEQFF
few | TRBJ1-1 | TRBV14 | . | 15 | TGTGCCAGCAGCCAAGTTCTCCCGGGGGGCACTGAAGCTTTCTTT | CASSQVLPGGTEAFF
. | TRBJ2-1 | TRBV30 | TRBD2 | 13 | TGTGCCTGGGTACTAGCGGGAGCCAATGAGCAGTTCTTC | CAWVLAGANEQFF
few | TRBJ2-5 | TRBV12-5 | TRBD2 | 16 | TGTGCTAGTGGTTTGGGAGCGGGAGCCTCCCCAGAGACCCAGTACTTC | CASGLGAGASPETQYF
. | TRBJ2-1 | TRBV7-2 | TRBD2 | 16 | TGTGCCAGCAGGACCGGGACTAGCGGGTTCTACAATGAGCAGTTCTTC | CASRTGTSGFYNEQFF
. | TRBJ2-5 | TRBV4-2 | . | 12 | TGTGCCAGCAGCCAAGACGAAGGGACCCAGTACTTC | CASSQDEGTQYF
. | TRBJ2-1 | TRBV5-1 | . | 17 | TGCGCCAGCAGCCCCGGGGGCGTGGATTCCTGGTACAATGAGCAGTTCTTC | CASSPGGVDSWYNEQFF
few | TRBJ2-7 | TRBV5-1 | TRBD1 | 18 | TGCGCCAGCAGCTTTAAGGCGGCGGGGACAGGGGAGGCGTACGAGCAGTACTTC | CASSFKAAGTGEAYEQYF
many | TRBJ1-1 | TRBV29-1 | . | 11 | TGCAGCGTTGGGGTGAACACTGAAGCTTTCTTT | CSVGVNTEAFF
. | TRBJ2-1 | TRBV5-1 | . | 16 | TGCGCCAGCAGCTTGGCCCTGGGAGACTCCTACAATGAGCAGTTCTTC | CASSLALGDSYNEQFF
few | TRBJ2-7 | TRBV20-1 | TRBD2 | 18 | TGCAGTGCTAGAGGATCGGGACTAGCGGGAGTAGAGCTGTACGAGCAGTACTTC | CSARGSGLAGVELYEQYF
few | TRBJ2-7 | TRBV29-1 | . | 12 | TGCAGCGTACGACTAGGGGTTTACGAGCAGTACTTC | CSVRLGVYEQYF
. | TRBJ2-1 | TRBV28 | TRBD2 | 15 | TGTGCCAGCATCCAACGGAACGGGAGGGCGGATGAGCAGTTCTTC | CASIQRNGRADEQFF
few | TRBJ2-6 | TRBV12-3/TRBV12-4 | . | 17 | TGTGCCAGCAGACACAGGTCCGCCCTCTCTGGGGCCAACGTCCTGACTTTC | CASRHRSALSGANVLTF
. | TRBJ1-3 | TRBV20-1 | . | 13 | TGCAGTGCTAGAAGCTGGGAGGGAAACACCATATATTTT | CSARSWEGNTIYF
. | TRBJ2-6 | TRBV2 | . | 16 | TGTGCCAGCAGTGATCAGGCGCTTTCTGGGGCCAACGTCCTGACTTTC | CASSDQALSGANVLTF
few | TRBJ2-5 | TRBV7-2 | . | 14 | TGTGCCAGCAGCCGGGACCGCTTAAGAGAGACCCAGTACTTC | CASSRDRLRETQYF
. | TRBJ1-4 | TRBV5-6 | . | 17 | TGTGCCAGCAGCTCCATCAGTCGAGGGATGGTGAATGAAAAACTGTTTTTT | CASSSISRGMVNEKLFF
once | TRBJ2-7 | TRBV12-3/TRBV12-4 | TRBD2 | 15 | TGTGCCAGCAGGACAGGACTAGCCTTTTCCTACGAGCAGTACTTC | CASRTGLAFSYEQYF
many | TRBJ2-3 | TRBV20-1 | . | 13 | TGCAGTGCTCGGGCCATTAGCACAGATACGCAGTATTTT | CSARAISTDTQYF
few | TRBJ2-1 | TRBV7-2 | . | 14 | TGTGCCAGCAGCTTAGTTGGGCGGGGCAGTGTGCAGTTCTTC | CASSLVGRGSVQFF
few | TRBJ1-2 | TRBV29-1 | . | 12 | TGCAGCTCTTATCGGGACGACTATGGCTACACCTTC | CSSYRDDYGYTF
. | TRBJ2-2 | TRBV20-1 | TRBD1 | 15 | TGCAGTGTTCGAGAGGGGACAGGGGGCACCGGGGAGCTGTTTTTT | CSVREGTGGTGELFF
few | TRBJ1-4 | TRBV4-1 | . | 15 | TGCGCCAGCAGCCAATCGGGAACGAGGAGTGAAAAACTGTTTTTT | CASSQSGTRSEKLFF
few | TRBJ2-3 | TRBV10-3 | . | 14 | TGTGCCATCAGCCTACAGGGAAGCACAGATACGCAGTATTTT | CAISLQGSTDTQYF